The clone carrying this TCR beta chain has more than one count but fewer than ten. This specimen comes from a study of identical twins. From the 5' RACE reads, TCRdb called clonotypes with MiXCR, one entry per CDR3 protein. Of around 490,000 distinct CDR3 sequences in the sample, roughly 15% were seen once. These data were also reused for a study on yellow fever vaccine responses in identical twins.

The sample consisted of CD4+ T cells sorted from blood. The TCR sequence derives from a woman under 30 in good health.

Written as DNA, the CDR3 is TGTGCCAGCAGTCCGCTGGGTCAAGCTGGGGGCTACACCTTC. It codes for CASSPLGQAGGYTF. The V and J genes are TRBV28 and TRBJ1-2; D not certain. The CDR3 loop spans 14 amino acids. The germline V gene has CDR1 MDHEN and CDR2 SYDVKM. Trimming took 5 bases from V and 8 from J, leaving 18 bases between them.